The 10 T cell receptor beta chains listed next were all sequenced from one sample in a study of blood T cells in healthy people across ages. Sample-barcoded 5' priming and a J-beta primer mix drove a second PCR of about 7 to 12 cycles. TCRdb redid the calling of the 5' RACE reads with MiXCR, one entry per CDR3 protein. Among about 750,000 distinct CDR3 sequences listed, around half were seen once. Sequencing was carried out using blood. The receptors shown here come from an elderly man in good health.

This clonotype has a handful of counts. J is TRBJ2-3 and V is TRBV6-1; 9 nucleotides line up with TRBD2. With V trimmed by 6 bases and J by 3 bases, 7 bases remained unmatched. There are 15 residues in the CDR3. CDR1 and CDR2 from the germline V gene are MNHNS and SASEGT. The CDR3 DNA sequence: TGTGCCAGCAGGTCGAGCAGCGGGGGGACAGATACGCAGTATTTT. It codes for CASRSSSGGTDTQYF.

The sample holds a few counts of this clonotype. The chain is built from TRBV5-1 and TRBJ2-1; 8 bases line up with TRBD1. This CDR3 is built from 16 residues. Germline values: CDR1 SGHRS, CDR2 YFSETQ. V gave up 5 bases and J gave up 0 bases; unmatched junction bases: 7. In nucleotides, the CDR3 is TGCGCCAGCAGTCTTCAGGGGGCCAGCTCCTACAATGAGCAGTTCTTC. Protein: CASSLQGASSYNEQFF.

The rearrangement links TRBV6-2 or TRBV6-3 to TRBJ2-1, with D possibly called TRBD1 or TRBD2 (5 bases each). The germline V and J ends were trimmed by 6 bases and 6 bases, with 30 bases remaining between them. The germline CDR1 and CDR2 sequences are MNHEY and SVGEGT. This CDR3 has 19 amino acids. CDR3 loop: CASSPNILGQRGPSNEQFF. The DNA of the CDR3 is TGTGCCAGCAGCCCCAACATACTTGGGCAACGGGGACCTTCCAATGAGCAGTTCTTC.

The chain links TRBV4-2 to TRBJ2-7; D uncertain. The CDR3 consists of 13 residues. CDR1 is LGHNA, CDR2 YNFKEQ, per germline. V was shortened by 0 bases and J by 0 bases, with 3 bases between the two germline ends. As DNA, the CDR3 is TGTGCCAGCAGCCAAGAGGCCTCCTACGAGCAGTACTTC. Residues: CASSQEASYEQYF.

This clonotype was counted at least ten times. The chain employs TRBV3-1 and TRBJ2-5, with D uncertain. CDR1 and CDR2 from the germline V gene are LGHDT and YNNKEL (reference sequence). This CDR3 comprises 14 residues. Trimming cost V 0 bases and J 0 bases, with 5 bases left between them. Here the CDR3 reads CASSQEANQETQYF. CDR3 DNA: TGTGCCAGCAGCCAAGAGGCTAACCAAGAGACCCAGTACTTC.

The chain combines TRBV5-1 with TRBJ1-2, with a possible D match to TRBD1 (5 bases). Germline CDR1 is SGHRS and CDR2 is YFSETQ. The CDR3 totals 14 residues. Between the trimmed V and J ends, which lost 1 base and 2 bases, there was a span of 9 bases. CDR3 nucleotides: TGCGCCAGCAGCTTGACTGACAGAAACTATGGCTACACCTTC. This codes for CASSLTDRNYGYTF. The variable domain in full, with the rest retrieved from reference TRBV5-1 and TRBJ1-2, is KAGVTQTPRYLIKTRGQQVTLSCSPISGHRSVSWYQQTPGQGLQFLFEYFSETQRNKGNFPGRFSGRQFSNSRSEMNVSTLELGDSALYLCASSLTDRNYGYTFGSGTRLTVV.

The rearrangement uses TRBV13 and TRBJ2-1, with no clear D. CDR3 length equals 16 residues. Per germline, CDR1 PRHDT and CDR2 FYEKMQ (reference sequence). V was shortened by 6 bases and J by 0 bases, with 15 bases between the two germline ends. CDR3 DNA sequence: TGTGCCAGCAGAAAAATAGGGCAGAGCTCCTACAATGAGCAGTTCTTC. Encoded protein: CASRKIGQSSYNEQFF.

This CDR3 is CASSFTSGIVAPNNEQFF. The CDR3 bases are TGTGCCAGCAGTTTTACTAGCGGGATTGTCGCCCCCAACAATGAGCAGTTCTTC. This chain uses TRBV27 with TRBJ2-1; 10 bases line up with TRBD2. Trimming removed 3 bases from V and 5 bases from J; junction bases left unmatched: 13. Per the germline V gene, CDR1 is MNHEY and CDR2 is SMNVEV (reference sequence). The CDR3 length is 18 residues.

The gene calls are TRBV12-5 and TRBJ2-1; TRBD1 agrees at 7 bases. The CDR3 has 15 residues. Germline assignment: CDR1 LGHNT and CDR2 FRNRAP. The J segment lost 7 bases and the V segment lost 3 bases, leaving 9 bases of the junction unmatched. The CDR3 sequence is CASGLRRGGRNEQFF. The CDR3 DNA reads TGTGCTAGTGGTTTAAGGAGAGGGGGCAGGAATGAGCAGTTCTTC. Full variable domain (remainder filled in from reference TRBV12-5 and TRBJ2-1): DARVTQTPRHKVTEMGQEVTMRCQPILGHNTVFWYRQTMMQGLELLAYFRNRAPLDDSGMPKDRFSAEMPDATLATLKIQPSEPRDSAVYFCASGLRRGGRNEQFFGPGTRLTVL.

The J gene is TRBJ2-5, the V gene TRBV3-1; D perhaps matches TRBD2 (5 bases). Trimming shortened V by 9 bases and J by 4 bases, and 12 bases separated the two germline ends. Per the germline V gene, CDR1 is LGHDT and CDR2 is YNNKEL (reference sequence). The CDR3 consists of 12 residues. The CDR3 region is CASESEGETQYF. The CDR3 nucleotides read TGTGCCAGTGAAAGTGAGGGAGAGACCCAGTACTTC.